The present entry profiles one T cell receptor beta chain with its context. As yet, its antigen is unknown. The record originates from a study of T cell responses to AZD1222 COVID-19 vaccine. Study observations and caveats: Spike-specific TCR breadth and depth were elevated following two AZD1222 doses. Repertoires in all cases were sampled only once the peak T cell response had passed.

TCRdb's copy holds only in-frame clones and misses some; the assay was immunoSEQ multiplex PCR. Of some 79,000 clones listed, 80% to 90% are singletons. This CDR3 region has 13 residues. V gave up 7 bases and J gave up 2 bases, with 11 bases separating them. The rearrangement links TRBV12-3 or TRBV12-4 to TRBJ1-1; a weak D match, TRBD1 (6 bases). The sequencing here drew on peripheral blood, taken 28 days after the second AZD1222 dose. The sequence derives from an adult who received the AZD1222 COVID-19 vaccine. The CDR3 reads CASKRTDNTEAFF. The DNA for the CDR3 is TGTGCCAGCAAACGGACAGACAACACTGAAGCTTTCTTT.